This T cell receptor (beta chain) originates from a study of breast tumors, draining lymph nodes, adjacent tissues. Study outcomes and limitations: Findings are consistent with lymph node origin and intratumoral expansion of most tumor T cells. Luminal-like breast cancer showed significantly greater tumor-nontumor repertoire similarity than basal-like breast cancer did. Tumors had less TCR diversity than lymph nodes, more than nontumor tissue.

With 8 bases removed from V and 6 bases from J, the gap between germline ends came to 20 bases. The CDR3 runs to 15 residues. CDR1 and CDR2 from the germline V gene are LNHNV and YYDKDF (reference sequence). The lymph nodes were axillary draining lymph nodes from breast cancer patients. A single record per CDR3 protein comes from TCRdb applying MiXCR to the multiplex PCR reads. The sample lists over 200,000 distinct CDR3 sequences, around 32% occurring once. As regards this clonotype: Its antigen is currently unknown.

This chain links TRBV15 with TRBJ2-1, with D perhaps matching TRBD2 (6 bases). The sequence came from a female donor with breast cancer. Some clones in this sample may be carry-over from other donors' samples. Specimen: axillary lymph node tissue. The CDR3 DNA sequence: TGTGCCACCGGGGTAGGCGGGAAGACTCCCAATGAGCAGTTCTTC. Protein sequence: CATGVGGKTPNEQFF.